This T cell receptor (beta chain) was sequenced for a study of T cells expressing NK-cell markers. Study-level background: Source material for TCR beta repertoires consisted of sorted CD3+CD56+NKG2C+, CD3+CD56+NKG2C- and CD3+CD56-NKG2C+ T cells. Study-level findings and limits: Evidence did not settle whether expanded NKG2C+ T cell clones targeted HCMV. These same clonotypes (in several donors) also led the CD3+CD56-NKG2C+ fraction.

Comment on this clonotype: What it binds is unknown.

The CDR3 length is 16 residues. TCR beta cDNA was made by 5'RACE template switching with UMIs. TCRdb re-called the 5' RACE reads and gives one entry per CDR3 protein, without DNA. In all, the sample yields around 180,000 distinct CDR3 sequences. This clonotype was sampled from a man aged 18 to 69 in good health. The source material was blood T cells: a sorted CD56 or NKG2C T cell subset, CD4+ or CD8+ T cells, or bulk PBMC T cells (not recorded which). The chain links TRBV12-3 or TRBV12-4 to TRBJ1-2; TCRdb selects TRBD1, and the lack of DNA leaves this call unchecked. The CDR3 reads CASSLGPTGGSYGYTF.